Here is one TCR beta chain with its context. The data were taken from a study of blood T cell repertoires in COVID-19. Sequencing was performed with immunoSEQ multiplex PCR; in TCRdb, only in-frame clones are kept and a portion is missing. The data contain about 250,000 clones, 70% to 90% of them singletons. There are 16 residues in the CDR3. CDR1 and CDR2 (germline): LNHDA, SQIVND (reference sequence). J gave up 0 bases and V 5 bases, and 7 bases lay outside the gene matches. The specimen sequenced was peripheral blood. The V gene is TRBV19, the J gene TRBJ1-5; 7 bases align to TRBD1. The TCR was taken from a man aged 80 or over with acute or convalescent COVID-19. CDR3 DNA: TGTGCCAGTAGTCAAGGGACAGTATATAGCAATCAGCCCCAGCATTTT. Its translation: CASSQGTVYSNQPQHF.